The 20 T cell receptor beta chains listed next were all sequenced from one sample in a study of T cell responses to AZD1222 COVID-19 vaccine. TCRdb's copy holds only in-frame clones and misses some; the assay was immunoSEQ multiplex PCR. The sample comprises 85,000 to 100,000 clones, over 85% of which are singletons, and roughly 13% rests with the top ten. The specimen was peripheral blood, collected on day 0 of AZD1222 vaccination. Every receptor here comes from an adult in good health.

The chain carries TRBV9 and TRBJ2-5, with TRBD2 matching 11 bases. The germline gives CDR1 SGDLS, CDR2 YYNGEE. The CDR3 extends over 15 amino acids. Trimming at V came to 0 bases and at J to 5 bases, leaving 3 bases not matched to a gene. CDR3 DNA sequence: TGTGCCAGCAGCGTAGGACTAGCGGGATCGGAGACCCAGTACTTC. Translated, it gives CASSVGLAGSETQYF.

The V call is TRBV9, the J call TRBJ1-1, with 7 bases matching TRBD1. The CDR3 is made up of 15 amino acids. V lost 2 bases, J lost 3 bases, and 7 bases stayed unmatched. Germline V gene lookup returns CDR1 SGDLS and CDR2 YYNGEE. The CDR3 nucleotides are TGTGCCAGCAGCGTCCTCAGGGGGGAGGACACTGAAGCTTTCTTT. Encoded protein: CASSVLRGEDTEAFF.

V is TRBV6-5 and J is TRBJ1-1; TRBD1 might be the D (5 bases). Trimming removed 0 bases from V and 7 bases from J, with 12 bases in between. Germline CDR1 MNHEY, CDR2 SVGAGI. The CDR3 is 14 amino acids. The CDR3 nucleotides are TGTGCCAGCAGTTACTCGACCGTGGGGCATGAAGCTTTCTTT. Translation: CASSYSTVGHEAFF.

This chain connects TRBV5-6 to TRBJ2-3, with TRBD1 matching 9 bases. Germline lookup yields CDR1 SGHDT and CDR2 YYEEEE. Trimming removed 4 bases from V and 3 bases from J; junction bases left unmatched: 3. This CDR3 is built from 14 residues. Written as DNA, the CDR3 is TGTGCCAGCAGCCACGACAGGGGGACAGATACGCAGTATTTT. As protein: CASSHDRGTDTQYF.

In DNA, the CDR3 is TGTGCCAGCACCCCGACAGGGGGACACTATGGCTACACCTTC. Translation gives CASTPTGGHYGYTF. The chain is built from TRBV27 and TRBJ1-2, with 9 bases identical to TRBD1. The CDR3 has 14 amino acids. V was clipped by 7 bases and J by 3 bases; unmatched bases: 6. The germline CDR1 and CDR2 sequences are MNHEY and SMNVEV (reference sequence).

The rearrangement uses TRBV30 and TRBJ2-2, with D hard to call. The V end lost 3 bases, the J end lost 8 bases, and 13 bases lay between the germline ends. The CDR3 is 13 amino acids. Germline assignment: CDR1 GTSNPN and CDR2 SVGIG (reference sequence). The CDR3 sequence is CAWRETGRGELFF. The CDR3 nucleotides are TGTGCCTGGAGGGAAACTGGGCGTGGGGAGCTGTTTTTT.

This chain uses TRBV7-6 with TRBJ2-1; 9 positions agree with TRBD1. The CDR3 length is 17 residues. With 0 bases clipped from V and 9 bases from J, the junction kept 12 bases outside the gene matches. Germline CDR1 SGHVS, CDR2 FNYEAQ. As DNA, the CDR3 is TGTGCCAGCAGCTTAGCGCACAGGGGACAGGGACGTGGTGAGCAGTTCTTC. Translation gives CASSLAHRGQGRGEQFF.

The rearrangement uses TRBV6-5 and TRBJ1-2, with D unclear. V was shortened by 2 bases and J by 4 bases, with 8 bases between the two germline ends. Germline-derived CDR1 and CDR2 are MNHEY and SVGAGI. This CDR3 has 13 amino acids. CDR3 nucleotide sequence: TGTGCCAGCAGTTACGGGTCTTTCTATGGCTACACCTTC. Translating it yields CASSYGSFYGYTF.

The rearrangement uses TRBV12-3 or TRBV12-4 and TRBJ1-2; possible D gene TRBD1, 6 bases. V lost 5 bases to trimming and J lost 8 bases, with 15 bases between them. CDR3 length equals 13 residues. As DNA, the CDR3 is TGTGCCAGCAGTCCACAGGGTTGGAAAGGCTACACCTTC. This sequence encodes CASSPQGWKGYTF.

The rearrangement joins TRBV6-2 or TRBV6-3 to TRBJ2-1, with unresolved D. The CDR3 has 15 amino acids. Trimming pared 7 bases from V and 2 bases from J, leaving 15 bases between. CDR1 is MNHEY, CDR2 SVGEGT, per germline. CDR3 sequence: CASTPRHRTYNEQFF. The CDR3 nucleotides read TGTGCCAGCACCCCCCGCCATAGGACCTACAATGAGCAGTTCTTC.

The count of this clone is one. The chain is built from TRBV9 and TRBJ1-5; D is uncertain. The CDR3 consists of 14 residues. Trimming shortened V by 0 bases and J by 4 bases, and 8 bases separated the two germline ends. Germline lookup yields CDR1 SGDLS and CDR2 YYNGEE. CDR3 amino acids: CASSVDVGNQPQHF. The DNA of the CDR3 is TGTGCCAGCAGCGTAGATGTGGGGAATCAGCCCCAGCATTTT.

The J gene is TRBJ2-5, the V gene TRBV19, with 7 bases aligning to TRBD1. V gave up 5 bases and J gave up 4 bases; unmatched junction bases: 4. This CDR3 has 13 residues. The germline gives CDR1 LNHDA, CDR2 SQIVND (reference sequence). The chain's CDR3 is CASSSGTVETQYF. CDR3 sequence (DNA): TGTGCCAGTAGTTCCGGGACAGTAGAGACCCAGTACTTC.

This rearrangement joins TRBV3-1 (or the pseudogene TRBV3-2) to TRBJ1-6; the match to TRBD1 covers 7 bases. The ends lost 5 bases at V and 7 bases at J; junction bases unmatched: 2. Germline CDR1 LGHDT, CDR2 YNNKEL (reference sequence). The CDR3 is made up of 13 amino acids. The CDR3 DNA is TGTGCCAGCAGCGGGACAGCAAATTCACCCCTCCACTTT. Its protein product is CASSGTANSPLHF.

V gene TRBV6-6 combines with J gene TRBJ1-1; unclear D gene. V lost 1 base and J 4 bases, leaving 16 bases between the germline ends. The germline gives CDR1 MNHNY, CDR2 SVGAGI (reference sequence). This CDR3 contains 16 residues. The CDR3 nucleotides read TGTGCCAGCAGTTACTTCTGGCGGGAGGTAGGCACTGAAGCTTTCTTT. Amino acids: CASSYFWREVGTEAFF.

The chain combines TRBV3-1 (or the pseudogene TRBV3-2) with TRBJ2-7; D may be TRBD1 (6 bases). Trimming took off 0 bases at V and 2 bases at J, with 17 bases between the two ends. The CDR3 has 17 residues. CDR1 and CDR2 (germline): LGHDT, YNNKEL (reference sequence). CDR3 residues: CASSQDGRPSGAYEQYF. CDR3 DNA sequence: TGTGCCAGCAGCCAAGATGGCCGTCCGTCAGGGGCCTACGAGCAGTACTTC.

The chain joins TRBV27 to TRBJ2-1; D ambiguous. CDR3 length: 19 residues. The V gene's germline CDR1 is MNHEY and CDR2 SMNVEV (reference sequence). V lost 1 base, J lost 4 bases, and 23 bases lay in between. In DNA form, the CDR3 reads TGTGCCAGCAGTTTATACTCCCGCTTGTCCTCTAAGCCTTACAATGAGCAGTTCTTC. Translation gives CASSLYSRLSSKPYNEQFF.

V usage is TRBV3-1 (or the pseudogene TRBV3-2) and J usage is TRBJ2-7; TRBD1 aligns across 9 bases. The V segment lost 3 bases and the J segment 4 bases; nucleotides outside the gene matches: 1. The CDR3 runs 13 residues. Germline lookup yields CDR1 LGHDT and CDR2 YNNKEL (reference sequence). The CDR3 nucleotides read TGTGCCAGCAGCCAGGGGACAGGGTACGAGCAGTACTTC. It encodes CASSQGTGYEQYF.

The rearrangement joins TRBV19 to TRBJ2-3; the D gene is possibly TRBD1 (5 bases). V gave up 4 bases and J gave up 2 bases, with 13 bases separating them. Germline loops: CDR1 LNHDA, CDR2 SQIVND (reference sequence). There are 15 residues in the CDR3. In DNA form, the CDR3 reads TGTGCCAGTAGTACCCCAAGGGGCCCCACAGATACGCAGTATTTT. It encodes CASSTPRGPTDTQYF.

The V and J genes are TRBV4-3 and TRBJ1-5; TRBD1 aligns across 8 bases. Germline V gene lookup returns CDR1 LGHNA and CDR2 YSLEER. The CDR3 extends over 15 amino acids. J gave up 2 bases and V 3 bases, and 3 bases lay outside the gene matches. The chain's CDR3 is CASSQDRVGNQPQHF. CDR3 DNA sequence: TGCGCCAGCAGCCAGGACAGGGTTGGCAATCAGCCCCAGCATTTT.

CDR3 sequence: CASSIQGTHGYTF. CDR3 in DNA: TGTGCCAGCAGCATACAGGGAACCCATGGCTACACCTTC. The chain joins TRBV5-4 to TRBJ1-2, with D possibly being TRBD1 (6 bases). CDR3 size: 13 residues. The V end lost 4 bases, the J end lost 6 bases, and 13 bases lay between the germline ends. CDR1 SGHNT and CDR2 YYREEE come from the germline V gene (reference sequence).